The next 8 T cell receptor beta chains were all read from a single sample in a study of technical replicates of blood from a few donors. Generated by immunoSEQ multiplex PCR, the TCRdb table keeps only in-frame clones and is missing some. Of 70,000 to 85,000 clones listed, roughly 97% are singletons. The sequencing sample was made of T cells isolated from PBMCs. All receptors come from a human donor in good health.

The chain joins TRBV9 to TRBJ2-2, with 10 bases that match TRBD2. CDR3 size: 18 residues. The germline gives CDR1 SGDLS, CDR2 YYNGEE. V lost 3 bases and J lost 0; bases outside the gene matches: 8. The CDR3: CASSALAGGSANTGELFF. In DNA form, the CDR3 reads TGTGCCAGCAGCGCTTTAGCGGGGGGCAGCGCGAACACCGGGGAGCTGTTTTTT.

This rearrangement joins TRBV28 to TRBJ1-3; 8 bases align to TRBD1. With V trimmed by 8 bases and J by 4 bases, 7 bases remained unmatched. The length of the CDR3 is 14 residues. Looked up from germline, CDR1 is MDHEN and CDR2 is SYDVKM. CDR3 sequence reads: CASGRTGLGNTIYF. In nucleotides, the CDR3 is TGTGCCAGCGGAAGGACAGGGTTGGGAAACACCATATATTTT.

The chain couples TRBV18 to TRBJ2-2; TRBD1 matches at 8 bases. The CDR3 consists of 18 residues. Germline CDR1 is KGHSH and CDR2 is LQKENI. V lost 3 bases and J lost 5; bases outside the gene matches: 14. The CDR3 region has the DNA TGTGCCAGCTCACCCTACTTCGCAGGGGGCGGATCTACCGGGGAGCTGTTTTTT. It is translated as CASSPYFAGGGSTGELFF.

This clone was seen a single time. The rearrangement links TRBV5-1 to TRBJ2-2; 7 bases are a match to TRBD2. CDR1 is SGHRS, CDR2 YFSETQ, per germline. The CDR3 runs to 17 residues. The V segment lost 1 base and the J segment 7 bases; nucleotides outside the gene matches: 13. CDR3 nucleotides: TGCGCCAGCAGCTTGTTCCAGCGGGAACTTCGGGGCGGGGAGCTGTTTTTT. It translates to CASSLFQRELRGGELFF.

The chain is built from TRBV6-5 and TRBJ2-7, with 7 bases fitting TRBD2. V was pared by 2 bases and J by 5 bases, with 9 bases of the junction left unmatched. The germline V gene encodes CDR1 MNHEY and CDR2 SVGAGI. CDR3 size: 15 residues. CDR3 sequence (DNA): TGTGCCAGCAGTTACGAGTGGCGGGAGATCCACGAGCAGTACTTC. Translated: CASSYEWREIHEQYF.

This chain uses TRBV7-8 with TRBJ1-2; 8 bases are a match to TRBD1. The germline V gene encodes CDR1 SGHVS and CDR2 FQNEAQ. This CDR3 comprises 16 residues. Unmatched junction bases numbered 16, after V lost 5 bases and J lost 8 bases. The CDR3 nucleotides are TGTGCCAGCAGCCCAGACTCCGGGACAGGAGCGTGGGGCTACACCTTC. Translation gives CASSPDSGTGAWGYTF.

V usage is TRBV18 and J usage is TRBJ1-3; no clear D gene. This CDR3 has 11 residues. V was cut by 3 bases and J by 8 bases, with 5 bases left in between. The V gene's germline CDR1 is KGHSH and CDR2 LQKENI. In nucleotides, the CDR3 is TGTGCCAGCTCACCTTCCGACACCATATATTTT. It is translated as CASSPSDTIYF.

V is TRBV7-9 and J is TRBJ1-1, with 8 bases that match TRBD1. V was pared by 7 bases and J by 10 bases, with 14 bases of the junction left unmatched. The CDR3 contains 14 residues. Germline assignment: CDR1 SEHNR and CDR2 FQNEAQ (reference sequence). The CDR3 DNA reads TGTGCCAGCAACCCAGGAACAGGGGGAGAGGTAGCTTTCTTT. Its translation is CASNPGTGGEVAFF.